This entry features one TCR beta chain sequence. Patients from Seattle were sampled longitudinally, starting during active infection. This sample is drawn from a study of blood T cell repertoires in COVID-19. As for the study in general: The United States, Italy and Spain were the sources of the acute and convalescent COVID-19 samples. Sources were T cells, B-cell-depleted T cells, or PBMCs; the material itself was cDNA or gDNA.

Per the authors' pipeline: Estimated nucleated cell counts came from reference gene primer amplification. The data were produced by immunoSEQ multiplex PCR, yet TCRdb's version contains in-frame clones alone and is incomplete. V and J calls and clone size are copied from that table; D and trimming were computed from the DNA. The data contain 55,000 to 70,000 clones, 80% to 90% of them singletons. CDR1 and CDR2 from the germline V gene are WNHNN and SYGVQD (reference sequence). The CDR3 loop spans 13 amino acids. The trim removed 6 bases at V and 4 bases at J, leaving 2 bases unmatched. The receptor's source is a woman aged 60-75 years with COVID-19, enrolled during active disease. The sample consisted of peripheral blood. This rearrangement joins TRBV10-1 to TRBJ2-3, with 9 bases aligning to TRBD2. This CDR3 is CASSERGADTQYF. CDR3 in DNA: TGCGCCAGCAGCGAGCGGGGGGCAGATACGCAGTATTTT.